Listed below are T cell receptor beta chains from one sample, sequenced in a study of shared T cell receptors in the human thymus. TCRdb's copy holds only in-frame clones and misses some; the assay was immunoSEQ multiplex PCR. This table has approximately 730,000 clones, approximately 83% appearing once. The same sample was also used in a study of human thymus T cells.

The material sequenced was thymocytes. The receptors here all came from a girl in the first two years of life with a congenital heart defect. Both conserved end residues are part of each CDR3. The order of the fields is J gene, D gene, clone size, V gene, CDR3 protein, CDR3 DNA. The D gene is left open where the match is weak. Only part of the rows carry a size: once, few, many, or a class if the clone is expanded.

TRBJ1-3 . . TRBV7-9 CASSWGSSGNTIYF TGTGCCAGCAGCTGGGGCAGCTCTGGAAACACCATATATTTT
TRBJ2-3 TRBD2 . TRBV19 CASRGRGGLLADTQYF TGTGCCAGCCGCGGGCGGGGGGGCCTGTTGGCAGATACGCAGTATTTT
TRBJ2-1 TRBD2 . TRBV5-5 CASSGIVGGSSYNEQFF TGTGCCAGCAGCGGGATTGTGGGGGGGAGCTCCTACAATGAGCAGTTCTTC
TRBJ1-1 . . TRBV6-5 CASSGGPEAFF TGTGCCAGTTCGGGAGGACCTGAAGCTTTCTTT
TRBJ1-2 . few TRBV6-1 CASSEEGYGYTF TGTGCCAGCAGTGAGGAGGGGTATGGCTACACCTTC
TRBJ1-1 . . TRBV5-6 CASSSHRTPEAFF TGTGCCAGCAGCTCGCACAGAACCCCTGAAGCTTTCTTT
TRBJ2-7 . . TRBV7-2 CASSSSTGQSSYEQYF TGTGCCAGCAGCTCCTCTACAGGGCAAAGCTCCTACGAGCAGTACTTC
TRBJ2-7 . . TRBV10-3 CAIRSMSGFSSYEQYF TGTGCCATCAGGTCAATGTCTGGCTTTAGCTCCTACGAGCAGTACTTC
TRBJ2-3 TRBD2 . TRBV6-1 CASSGGLAGGRADTQYF TGTGCCAGCAGTGGGGGACTAGCGGGGGGCCGCGCAGATACGCAGTATTTT
TRBJ2-1 TRBD1 . TRBV2 CASSDVGQDLNEQFF TGTGCCAGCAGTGATGTAGGACAGGATCTCAATGAGCAGTTCTTC
TRBJ1-1 TRBD1 . TRBV28 CASSYLPPQGANTEAFF TGTGCCAGCAGTTACCTCCCCCCACAGGGGGCTAACACTGAAGCTTTCTTT
TRBJ1-2 . . TRBV19 CASSIEGGVYGYTF TGTGCCAGTAGTATAGAGGGTGGAGTCTATGGCTACACCTTC
TRBJ2-1 . few TRBV4-3 CASSHGGSYNEQFF TGCGCCAGCAGCCATGGGGGGTCCTACAATGAGCAGTTCTTC
TRBJ2-7 . once TRBV6-5 CASSLDSGDEQYF TGTGCCAGCAGTCTGGACTCTGGCGACGAGCAGTACTTC
TRBJ1-1 TRBD1 . TRBV28 CASSLETGALNTEAFF TGTGCCAGCAGCCTTGAAACAGGGGCCCTGAACACTGAAGCTTTCTTT
TRBJ2-5 TRBD2 . TRBV9 CASSVGWRRGEETQYF TGTGCCAGCAGCGTAGGTTGGAGGCGGGGGGAAGAGACCCAGTACTTC
TRBJ2-3 . few TRBV2 CASRTGTYATDTQYF TGTGCCAGCAGGACCGGGACTTATGCCACAGATACGCAGTATTTT
TRBJ1-2 . . TRBV29-1 CSVAPSILGRLASGYTF TGCAGCGTTGCCCCCTCGATCCTGGGCCGACTAGCCTCTGGCTACACCTTC
TRBJ1-1 TRBD1 . TRBV6-6 CASSPGTGNPEAFF TGTGCCAGCAGCCCCGGGACAGGGAACCCTGAAGCTTTCTTT
TRBJ1-1 . . TRBV7-8 CASSPRCPTGLMTEAFF TGTGCCAGCAGCCCCCGATGCCCGACAGGTCTGATGACTGAAGCTTTCTTT
TRBJ2-1 TRBD2 . TRBV30 CARALTGGPFYEQFF TGTGCCAGAGCCCTTACGGGGGGGCCTTTCTATGAGCAGTTCTTC
TRBJ2-7 . . TRBV5-1 CASSFPGHPPFF TGCGCCAGCAGCTTTCCGGGTCACCCTCCCTTCTTC
TRBJ1-1 . . TRBV6-1 CASSDRMNTEAFF TGTGCCAGCAGTGACAGGATGAACACTGAAGCTTTCTTT
TRBJ1-2 . . TRBV19 CASSPDMFYGYTF TGTGCCAGTAGTCCGGACATGTTCTATGGCTACACCTTC
TRBJ1-1 . . TRBV15 CATSREGGAGVNTEAFF TGTGCCACCAGCAGAGAAGGTGGGGCAGGGGTTAACACTGAAGCTTTCTTT
TRBJ2-5 TRBD2 . TRBV11-3 CASSKTSGGEETQYF TGTGCCAGCAGCAAGACTAGCGGGGGGGAAGAGACCCAGTACTTC
TRBJ2-2 . . TRBV29-1 CSVVFTGLVGELFF TGCAGCGTTGTCTTCACGGGGTTGGTCGGGGAGCTGTTTTTT
TRBJ2-3 . . TRBV6-6 CASSYAPRLNTDTQYF TGTGCCAGCAGTTACGCCCCTAGGTTGAATACAGATACGCAGTATTTT
TRBJ2-3 TRBD2 . TRBV6-1 CVCGGSTDTQYF TGTGTTTGCGGGGGGAGCACAGATACGCAGTATTTT
TRBJ1-6 TRBD1 . TRBV10-1 CASSELKGDSQPSPLHF TGCGCCAGCAGTGAGCTTAAAGGGGACAGTCAGCCATCACCCCTCCACTTT
TRBJ1-2 TRBD1 . TRBV28 CASRITGDGYTF TGTGCCAGCAGAATTACAGGGGATGGCTACACCTTC
TRBJ2-5 TRBD1 . TRBV25-1 CASSDGTDQETQYF TGTGCCAGCAGTGATGGGACAGATCAAGAGACCCAGTACTTC
TRBJ2-3 . . TRBV9 CASSIFTDTQYF TGTGCCAGCAGCATCTTCACAGATACGCAGTATTTT
TRBJ2-7 . . TRBV4-1 CASSLRSDIFPYEQYF TGCGCCAGCAGCCTCCGATCAGACATATTTCCCTACGAGCAGTACTTC
TRBJ1-5 TRBD1 . TRBV19 CASSTRNGGDRDWNQPQHF TGTGCCAGTAGTACCCGGAATGGTGGGGACAGGGACTGGAATCAGCCCCAGCATTTT
TRBJ2-7 . . TRBV6-1 CASTLGEPPLYEQYF TGTGCCAGCACCCTTGGGGAGCCGCCCTTATACGAGCAGTACTTC
TRBJ1-1 . . TRBV6-5 CASSYVVGTEAFF TGTGCCAGCAGTTACGTCGTCGGCACTGAAGCTTTCTTT
TRBJ1-2 . . TRBV5-8 CASSLHLSQGYTF TGTGCCAGCAGCTTGCACCTTTCCCAGGGCTACACCTTC
TRBJ1-6 . . TRBV5-8 CASSLGLRVDGSPLHF TGTGCCAGCAGCTTGGGGCTCCGGGTAGATGGGTCACCCCTCCACTTT
TRBJ2-1 . few TRBV2 CASKHTSRAFF TGTGCCAGCAAGCATACTAGCCGGGCGTTCTTC
TRBJ1-2 . . TRBV12-5 CASGWVYRVEKKTNYGYTF TGTGCTAGTGGCTGGGTATACAGGGTCGAGAAAAAAACTAACTATGGCTACACCTTC
TRBJ1-5 TRBD1 . TRBV4-3 CASSQDSRKGQGESNQPQHF TGCGCCAGCAGCCAAGATTCCCGAAAAGGACAGGGTGAGAGCAATCAGCCCCAGCATTTT
TRBJ2-5 . . TRBV11-2 CASSVLAGQETQYF TGTGCCAGCAGCGTTCTGGCGGGTCAAGAGACCCAGTACTTC
TRBJ1-5 . once TRBV7-9 CASSLGDMWGGSQPQHF TGTGCCAGCAGCTTAGGGGATATGTGGGGCGGGAGCCAGCCCCAGCATTTT
TRBJ2-5 . . TRBV2 CASSEYLQLETQYF TGTGCCAGCAGTGAATACCTCCAACTCGAAACCCAGTACTTC
TRBJ1-2 . . TRBV27 CASSFRGTAGGYTF TGTGCCAGCAGTTTTCGGGGGACTGCGGGTGGCTACACCTTC
TRBJ1-1 . . TRBV27 CASSSGDTEAFF TGTGCCAGCTCCTCAGGGGACACTGAAGCTTTCTTT
TRBJ1-2 TRBD1 once TRBV11-2 CASSHRGKRVPYGYTF TGTGCCAGCAGCCACAGGGGCAAGCGGGTGCCCTATGGCTACACCTTC
TRBJ2-7 . . TRBV10-2 CASSVSGSYEQYF TGCGCCAGCAGTGTTTCGGGTTCCTACGAGCAGTACTTC
TRBJ2-1 TRBD2 . TRBV19 CASSKGGGFSYNEQFF TGTGCCAGTAGTAAGGGCGGGGGGTTCTCCTACAATGAGCAGTTCTTC
TRBJ2-4 TRBD2 . TRBV4-3 CASSQDGKGTSGTIAKNIQYF TGCGCCAGCAGCCAAGATGGAAAGGGGACTAGCGGGACCATAGCCAAAAACATTCAGTACTTC
TRBJ2-7 TRBD2 . TRBV18 CASSPPQAGGSCEQYF TGTGCCAGCTCACCTCCCCAAGCGGGGGGTTCTTGCGAGCAGTACTTC
TRBJ2-3 TRBD2 . TRBV2 CASSILAGPTDTQYF TGTGCCAGCAGTATTCTAGCGGGGCCAACAGATACGCAGTATTTT
TRBJ2-3 . few TRBV27 CASSPKTLNRTDTQYF TGTGCCAGCAGTCCTAAAACGTTAAATCGCACAGATACGCAGTATTTT
TRBJ2-5 TRBD2 . TRBV27 CASSHTGLAGGPSETQYF TGTGCCAGCAGCCACACGGGACTAGCGGGGGGGCCGAGTGAGACCCAGTACTTC